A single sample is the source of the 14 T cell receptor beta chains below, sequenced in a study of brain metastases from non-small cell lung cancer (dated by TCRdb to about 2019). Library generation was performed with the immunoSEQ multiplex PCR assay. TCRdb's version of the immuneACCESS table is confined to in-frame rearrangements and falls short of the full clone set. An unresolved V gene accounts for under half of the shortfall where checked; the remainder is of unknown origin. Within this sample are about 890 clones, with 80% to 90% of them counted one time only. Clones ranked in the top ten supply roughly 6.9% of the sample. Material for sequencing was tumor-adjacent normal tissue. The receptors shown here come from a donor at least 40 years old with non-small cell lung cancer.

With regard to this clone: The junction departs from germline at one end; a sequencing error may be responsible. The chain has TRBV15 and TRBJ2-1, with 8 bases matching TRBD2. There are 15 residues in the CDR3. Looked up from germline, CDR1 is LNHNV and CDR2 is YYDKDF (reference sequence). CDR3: CVTSRDSGTYNEQFF. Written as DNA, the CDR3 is TGTGTCACCAGCAGAGATAGCGGGACCTACAATGAGCAGTTCTTC.

The CDR3 DNA is TGCGCCAGCACTCAGGGAGCAGGGGGACACTATGGCTACACCTTC. This sequence encodes CASTQGAGGHYGYTF. This sequence joins TRBV5-1 and TRBJ1-2; 7 positions agree with TRBD1. CDR1 and CDR2 from the germline V gene are SGHRS and YFSETQ. There are 15 residues in the CDR3. V was clipped by 6 bases and J by 3 bases; unmatched bases: 11.

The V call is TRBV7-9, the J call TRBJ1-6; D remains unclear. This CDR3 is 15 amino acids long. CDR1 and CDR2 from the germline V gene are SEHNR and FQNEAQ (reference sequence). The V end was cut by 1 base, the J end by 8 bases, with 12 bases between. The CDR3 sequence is CASSLGSNRHSPLHF. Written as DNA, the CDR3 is TGTGCCAGCAGCTTAGGGTCAAATCGGCATTCACCCCTCCACTTT.

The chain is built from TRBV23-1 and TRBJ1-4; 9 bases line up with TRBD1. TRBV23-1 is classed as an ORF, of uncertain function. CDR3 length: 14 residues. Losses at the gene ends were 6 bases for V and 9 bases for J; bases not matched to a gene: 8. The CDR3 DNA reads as TGCGCCAGCAGCCCTGGACAGGGGAAGAAAAAACTGTTTTTT. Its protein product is CASSPGQGKKKLFF.

The CDR3 sequence is CASSQDGTSGGSYNEQFF. As DNA, the CDR3 is TGTGCCAGCAGCCAAGATGGGACTAGCGGGGGCTCCTACAATGAGCAGTTCTTC. V gene TRBV3-1 (or the pseudogene TRBV3-2) combines with J gene TRBJ2-1; 14 nucleotides match TRBD2. This CDR3 has 18 residues. The germline CDR1 and CDR2 sequences are LGHDT and YNNKEL (reference sequence). Unmatched junction bases numbered 1, after V lost 0 bases and J lost 0 bases.

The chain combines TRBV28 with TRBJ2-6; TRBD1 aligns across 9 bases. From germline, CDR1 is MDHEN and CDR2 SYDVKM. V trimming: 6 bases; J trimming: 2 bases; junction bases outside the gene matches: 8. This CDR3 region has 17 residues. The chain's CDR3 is CASRIPGQGAGANVLTF. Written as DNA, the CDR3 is TGTGCCAGCAGGATCCCGGGACAGGGTGCTGGGGCCAACGTCCTGACTTTC.

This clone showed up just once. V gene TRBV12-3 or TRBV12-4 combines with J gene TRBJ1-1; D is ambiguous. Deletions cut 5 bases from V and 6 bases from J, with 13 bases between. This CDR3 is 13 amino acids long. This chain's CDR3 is CASSPYDGSEAFF. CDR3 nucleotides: TGTGCCAGCAGTCCTTATGATGGGTCTGAAGCTTTCTTT.

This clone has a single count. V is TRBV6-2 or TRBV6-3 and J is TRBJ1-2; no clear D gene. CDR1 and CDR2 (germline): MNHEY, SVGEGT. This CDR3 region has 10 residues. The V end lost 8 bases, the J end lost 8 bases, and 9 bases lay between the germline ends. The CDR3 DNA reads TGTGCCAGCGGCCTTGGGGGCTACACCTTC. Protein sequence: CASGLGGYTF.

The CDR3 loop is CASTLLRAAYEQYF. Here the CDR3 DNA reads TGTGCCAGCACCCTCCTCAGGGCGGCCTACGAGCAGTACTTC. The chain recombines TRBV2 with TRBJ2-7, with D possibly matching TRBD1 (5 bases). Trimming left V 7 bases short and J 2 bases short, with 15 bases between. In germline, CDR1 is SNHLY, CDR2 FYNNEI. CDR3 length: 14 residues.

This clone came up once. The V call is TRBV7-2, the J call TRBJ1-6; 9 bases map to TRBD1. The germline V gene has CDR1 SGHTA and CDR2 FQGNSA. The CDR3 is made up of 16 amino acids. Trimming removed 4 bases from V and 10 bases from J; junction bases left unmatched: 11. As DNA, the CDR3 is TGTGCCAGCAGCTCCGGGACAGGGAGCGGTAACTCACCCCTCCACTTT. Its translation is CASSSGTGSGNSPLHF. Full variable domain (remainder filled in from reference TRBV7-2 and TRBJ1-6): GAGVSQSPSNKVTEKGKDVELRCDPISGHTALYWYRQSLGQGLEFLIYFQGNSAPDKSGLPSDRFSAERTGGSVSTLTIQRTQQEDSAVYLCASSSGTGSGNSPLHFGNGTRLTVT.

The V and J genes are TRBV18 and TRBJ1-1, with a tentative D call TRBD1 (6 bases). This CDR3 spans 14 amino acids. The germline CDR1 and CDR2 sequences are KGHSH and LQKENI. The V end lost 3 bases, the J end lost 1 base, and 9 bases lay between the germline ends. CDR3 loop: CASSPTGGNTEAFF. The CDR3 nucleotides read TGTGCCAGCTCACCGACAGGAGGGAACACTGAAGCTTTCTTT.

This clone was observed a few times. The CDR3 protein is CASSLEAFLDQETQYF. Written as DNA, the CDR3 is TGTGCCAGCAGCTTGGAGGCATTCCTGGACCAAGAGACCCAGTACTTC. V gene TRBV5-5 combines with J gene TRBJ2-5; no definite D call. The CDR3 covers 16 residues. From germline, CDR1 is SGHKS and CDR2 YYEKEE (reference sequence). The V end lost 0 bases, the J end lost 0 bases, and 12 bases lay between the germline ends.

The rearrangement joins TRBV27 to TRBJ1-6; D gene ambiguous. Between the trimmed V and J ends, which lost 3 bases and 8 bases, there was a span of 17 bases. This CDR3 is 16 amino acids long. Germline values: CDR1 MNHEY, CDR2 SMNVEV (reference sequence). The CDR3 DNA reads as TGTGCCAGCAGTTTTAAGGGCCCAAGAGGAGATTCACCCCTCCACTTT. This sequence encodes CASSFKGPRGDSPLHF.

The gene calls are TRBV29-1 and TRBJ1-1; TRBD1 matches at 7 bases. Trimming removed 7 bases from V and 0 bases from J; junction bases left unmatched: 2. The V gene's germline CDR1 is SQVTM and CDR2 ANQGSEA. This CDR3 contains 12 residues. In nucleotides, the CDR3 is TGCAGCGACAGGGGCCTGAACACTGAAGCTTTCTTT. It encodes CSDRGLNTEAFF. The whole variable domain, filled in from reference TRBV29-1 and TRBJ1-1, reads SAVISQKPSRDICQRGTSLTIQCQVDSQVTMMFWYRQQPGQSLTLIATANQGSEATYESGFVIDKFPISRPNLTFSTLTVSNMSPEDSSIYLCSDRGLNTEAFFGQGTRLTVV.